This T cell receptor beta chain was found in a study of cytomegalovirus exposure and HLA in healthy donors. Amplification used 60 Vbeta primers and 13 Jbeta primers. The assay was immunoSEQ multiplex PCR, and TCRdb's table has in-frame clones only and misses some. This table has approximately 260,000 clones, around nine tenths appearing once. J was trimmed by 4 bases and V by 5 bases; bases with no gene match: 20. This CDR3 spans 19 amino acids. The germline V gene encodes CDR1 SGHAT and CDR2 FQNNGV. This clone was picked up one time. The V gene is TRBV11-2, the J gene TRBJ2-3; 8 bases are shared with TRBD2. What was sequenced was PBMCs. The receptor was isolated from a girl aged 2 to 9 in good health and CMV-seronegative. The CDR3 coding sequence is TGTGCCAGCAGCCCTCCTCGAGTGGGGAGCGGGAGTCCTTCAGATACGCAGTATTTT. Its translation: CASSPPRVGSGSPSDTQYF.